These T cell receptor beta chains were read from a single sample in a study of OX40 agonist ivuxolimab in advanced cancers. Here immunoSEQ multiplex PCR was the method, and the copy in TCRdb shows in-frame clones only, minus some. The sample records about 82,000 clones, 75% to 90% being singletons. This material consisted of CD4+ or CD8+ T cells sorted from blood, taken in a trial of the OX40 agonist ivuxolimab. The source of these receptors is an adult with an advanced solid tumor such as melanoma, head and neck, liver or kidney cancer. CDR3s include the opening cysteine and the closing phenylalanine or tryptophan. The D gene is left open where the match is weak. Clone size, where shown, is once, few, many, or a class for clones that have expanded.

J gene: TRBJ2-3
V gene: TRBV19
D gene: NA
clone size: NA
CDR3 DNA: TGTGCCAGTAGTCCCCCCGCCTTAGCGGCGGGGGATACGCAGTATTTT
CDR3 protein: CASSPPALAAGDTQYF

J gene: TRBJ2-5
V gene: TRBV5-1
D gene: TRBD2
clone size: NA
CDR3 DNA: TGCGCCAGCAGACCGGGACTAGCGGGATATGAAGAGACCCAGTACTTC
CDR3 protein: CASRPGLAGYEETQYF

J gene: TRBJ2-5
V gene: TRBV19
D gene: NA
clone size: NA
CDR3 DNA: TGTGCCAGTAGTACCCAAGAGACCCAGTACTTC
CDR3 protein: CASSTQETQYF

J gene: TRBJ2-3
V gene: TRBV7-6
D gene: NA
clone size: NA
CDR3 DNA: TGTGCCAGCAGCTTAGGAAGCGGCAGGGCAAGCACAGATACGCAGTATTTT
CDR3 protein: CASSLGSGRASTDTQYF

J gene: TRBJ2-3
V gene: TRBV13
D gene: NA
clone size: NA
CDR3 DNA: TGTGCCAGCGAGAGGGCGCCCGATACGCAGTATTTT
CDR3 protein: CASERAPDTQYF

J gene: TRBJ1-5
V gene: TRBV30
D gene: TRBD1
clone size: NA
CDR3 DNA: TGTGCCTGGCAGACAGGGGCGACAGATCAGCCCCAGCATTTT
CDR3 protein: CAWQTGATDQPQHF

J gene: TRBJ2-1
V gene: TRBV19
D gene: TRBD1
clone size: NA
CDR3 DNA: TGTGCCAGTAGCCCCCCGGGACAGGGGGCGCAAGGGGAGCAGTTCTTC
CDR3 protein: CASSPPGQGAQGEQFF

J gene: TRBJ1-2
V gene: TRBV5-6
D gene: NA
clone size: NA
CDR3 DNA: TGTGCCAGCAGCTTGGGTTCAGGGTATGGCTACACCTTC
CDR3 protein: CASSLGSGYGYTF

J gene: TRBJ2-4
V gene: TRBV20-1
D gene: NA
clone size: once
CDR3 DNA: TGCAGTGCTAGAGTGGAACACATTCAGTACTTC
CDR3 protein: CSARVEHIQYF

J gene: TRBJ2-1
V gene: TRBV7-2
D gene: TRBD1
clone size: NA
CDR3 DNA: TGTGCCAGCAGCTTGGGACAGGTTGAGCAGTTCTTC
CDR3 protein: CASSLGQVEQFF

J gene: TRBJ1-2
V gene: TRBV2
D gene: NA
clone size: NA
CDR3 DNA: TGTGCCAGCAGTGACAGGGCTGCTGTCTATGGCTACACCTTC
CDR3 protein: CASSDRAAVYGYTF

J gene: TRBJ2-2
V gene: TRBV2
D gene: NA
clone size: NA
CDR3 DNA: TGTGCCAGCAGTGTTGGGTCCGGGGAGCTGTTTTTT
CDR3 protein: CASSVGSGELFF

J gene: TRBJ2-3
V gene: TRBV29-1
D gene: NA
clone size: NA
CDR3 DNA: TGCAGCGAGACCTCCCTCACAGGTATTGGGGTGGATACGCAGTATTTT
CDR3 protein: CSETSLTGIGVDTQYF

J gene: TRBJ1-5
V gene: TRBV27
D gene: NA
clone size: NA
CDR3 DNA: TGTGCCAGCAGGGGAAGGGGGACGGTAGGACAGCCCCAGCATTTT
CDR3 protein: CASRGRGTVGQPQHF

J gene: TRBJ1-6
V gene: TRBV14
D gene: NA
clone size: NA
CDR3 DNA: TGTGCCAGCAGCCAAGATGTCTCGGGGAATTCACCCCTCCACTTT
CDR3 protein: CASSQDVSGNSPLHF

J gene: TRBJ2-5
V gene: TRBV29-1
D gene: TRBD2
clone size: NA
CDR3 DNA: TGCAGCGTTGAACGCGGGGGGGCCAGGGAGACCCAGTACTTC
CDR3 protein: CSVERGGARETQYF

J gene: TRBJ1-1
V gene: TRBV5-1
D gene: NA
clone size: few
CDR3 DNA: TGCGCCAGCAGCGCAGGCACCCCGGACAGAGTTAAGGCTTTCTTT
CDR3 protein: CASSAGTPDRVKAFF

J gene: TRBJ1-1
V gene: TRBV5-4
D gene: NA
clone size: NA
CDR3 DNA: TGTGCCAGCAGCTTGGCCGGAGGCTTGAACACTGAAGCTTTCTTT
CDR3 protein: CASSLAGGLNTEAFF

J gene: TRBJ2-1
V gene: TRBV5-4
D gene: TRBD1
clone size: NA
CDR3 DNA: TGTGCCAGCAGCTTGGACGGAACAGGGGTTAGGAATGAGCAGTTCTTC
CDR3 protein: CASSLDGTGVRNEQFF

J gene: TRBJ2-1
V gene: TRBV5-1
D gene: TRBD1
clone size: NA
CDR3 DNA: TGCGCCAGCAGCCCCGACAGGGGAAGGGGCAATGAGCAGTTCTTC
CDR3 protein: CASSPDRGRGNEQFF

J gene: TRBJ1-1
V gene: TRBV6-1
D gene: NA
clone size: NA
CDR3 DNA: TGTGCCAGCATTGGGCAGGGCACTGAAGCTTTCTTT
CDR3 protein: CASIGQGTEAFF

J gene: TRBJ2-1
V gene: TRBV7-2
D gene: NA
clone size: NA
CDR3 DNA: TGTGCCAGCAGCCGACAGGTCACGGATGAGCAGTTCTTC
CDR3 protein: CASSRQVTDEQFF

J gene: TRBJ2-3
V gene: TRBV15
D gene: TRBD2
clone size: NA
CDR3 DNA: TGTGCCACCAGCAGAACCGGGACTAGCGGTGCCCCGAGCACAGATACGCAGTATTTT
CDR3 protein: CATSRTGTSGAPSTDTQYF

J gene: TRBJ2-7
V gene: TRBV5-6
D gene: TRBD1
clone size: NA
CDR3 DNA: TGTGCCAGCAGCCCACGAGGGGTGACAGGGACCTACGAGCAGTACTTC
CDR3 protein: CASSPRGVTGTYEQYF

J gene: TRBJ1-4
V gene: TRBV5-1
D gene: NA
clone size: NA
CDR3 DNA: TGCGCCAGCAGCTTTGACAGAGTTAATGAAAAACTGTTTTTT
CDR3 protein: CASSFDRVNEKLFF

J gene: TRBJ1-5
V gene: TRBV30
D gene: NA
clone size: NA
CDR3 DNA: TGTGCCTGGAGTGTTGGGGGGCCGGGACAGCCCCAGCATTTT
CDR3 protein: CAWSVGGPGQPQHF

J gene: TRBJ2-2
V gene: TRBV5-6
D gene: NA
clone size: NA
CDR3 DNA: TGTGCCAGCAGCTCGTCGGGACACCCGACCGGGGAGCTGTTTTTT
CDR3 protein: CASSSSGHPTGELFF

J gene: TRBJ2-2
V gene: TRBV7-9
D gene: TRBD1
clone size: NA
CDR3 DNA: TGTGCCGCAGGGGGATCCCCCGGGGAGCTGTTTTTT
CDR3 protein: CAAGGSPGELFF

J gene: TRBJ1-5
V gene: TRBV28
D gene: TRBD1
clone size: NA
CDR3 DNA: TGTGCCAGCAGTCCGGGACAGCTGTATCAGCCCCAGCATTTT
CDR3 protein: CASSPGQLYQPQHF

J gene: TRBJ2-5
V gene: TRBV10-3
D gene: NA
clone size: NA
CDR3 DNA: TGTGCCATCAGTGAAGGAGAGACCCAGTACTTC
CDR3 protein: CAISEGETQYF

J gene: TRBJ1-1
V gene: TRBV11-3
D gene: NA
clone size: NA
CDR3 DNA: TGTGCCAGCAGCCATTTCAGACCCTCGGTAACTGAAGCTTTCTTT
CDR3 protein: CASSHFRPSVTEAFF

J gene: TRBJ1-2
V gene: TRBV4-1
D gene: NA
clone size: once
CDR3 DNA: TGCGCCAGCAGCCAAGGTCAGGGGAATAACTATGGCTACACCTTC
CDR3 protein: CASSQGQGNNYGYTF

J gene: TRBJ1-1
V gene: TRBV5-1
D gene: NA
clone size: NA
CDR3 DNA: TGCGCCAGCAGCTTGGCCGGGCAGGGAAACACTGAAGCTTTCTTT
CDR3 protein: CASSLAGQGNTEAFF

J gene: TRBJ2-2
V gene: TRBV7-2
D gene: NA
clone size: NA
CDR3 DNA: TGTGCCAGCAGCTTACTTCCGGCCCTGAACACCGGGGAGCTGTTTTTT
CDR3 protein: CASSLLPALNTGELFF

J gene: TRBJ2-5
V gene: TRBV20-1
D gene: NA
clone size: NA
CDR3 DNA: TGCAGTGCTAGAGCTTTGGGGACCCAGTACTTC
CDR3 protein: CSARALGTQYF

J gene: TRBJ2-1
V gene: TRBV5-1
D gene: NA
clone size: NA
CDR3 DNA: TGCGCCAGCAGCTTGGACCCCAATGAGCAGTTCTTC
CDR3 protein: CASSLDPNEQFF

J gene: TRBJ2-7
V gene: TRBV7-2
D gene: NA
clone size: NA
CDR3 DNA: TGTGCCAGCAGCTTAGAACCGAGCACCTACGAGCAGTACTTC
CDR3 protein: CASSLEPSTYEQYF

J gene: TRBJ2-3
V gene: TRBV28
D gene: TRBD1
clone size: NA
CDR3 DNA: TGTGCCAGCAGTTTATTCCCGGACAGGTCGGACCGCACAGATACGCAGTATTTT
CDR3 protein: CASSLFPDRSDRTDTQYF

J gene: TRBJ2-3
V gene: TRBV19
D gene: NA
clone size: NA
CDR3 DNA: TGTGCCAGTAGTATCGAGGGTTCAGATACGCAGTATTTT
CDR3 protein: CASSIEGSDTQYF

J gene: TRBJ1-2
V gene: TRBV28
D gene: TRBD1
clone size: NA
CDR3 DNA: TGTGCCAGCAGTTTCAGTCCTCAGGGGGGTGTTGGCTACACCTTC
CDR3 protein: CASSFSPQGGVGYTF

J gene: TRBJ1-2
V gene: TRBV5-1
D gene: NA
clone size: NA
CDR3 DNA: TGCGCCAGCAGCTTGGCGGGAATCTCTAACTATGGCTACACCTTC
CDR3 protein: CASSLAGISNYGYTF

J gene: TRBJ2-1
V gene: TRBV5-8
D gene: NA
clone size: once
CDR3 DNA: TGTGCCAGCAGGACCCTAGTGTCTCCACCCGGTGAGCAGTTCTTC
CDR3 protein: CASRTLVSPPGEQFF

J gene: TRBJ2-3
V gene: TRBV6-1
D gene: TRBD2
clone size: NA
CDR3 DNA: TGTGCCAGCAGTGAAGGGGTGACTAGCGGGGTTAGCACAGATACGCAGTATTTT
CDR3 protein: CASSEGVTSGVSTDTQYF

J gene: TRBJ2-5
V gene: TRBV5-1
D gene: TRBD2
clone size: NA
CDR3 DNA: TGCGCCAGCAGCATCACTAGCGGGGTAGAGACCCAGTACTTC
CDR3 protein: CASSITSGVETQYF

J gene: TRBJ2-7
V gene: TRBV4-3
D gene: NA
clone size: few
CDR3 DNA: TGCGCCAGCAGCCCCGAGGGGAGCTACTACGAGCAGTACTTC
CDR3 protein: CASSPEGSYYEQYF

J gene: TRBJ2-1
V gene: TRBV4-1
D gene: TRBD2
clone size: NA
CDR3 DNA: TGCGCCAGCAGCCAAAGTCCCCTAGCGGGGGAGCAGTTCTTC
CDR3 protein: CASSQSPLAGEQFF

J gene: TRBJ2-5
V gene: TRBV9
D gene: TRBD2
clone size: NA
CDR3 DNA: TGTGCCAGCAGCCCAGCGGGGGGGCCCGGTGAGACCCAGTACTTC
CDR3 protein: CASSPAGGPGETQYF

J gene: TRBJ2-5
V gene: TRBV9
D gene: TRBD2
clone size: NA
CDR3 DNA: TGTGCCAGCAGCGTAGGGGCGGGGGGCCCCCAAGAGACCCAGTACTTC
CDR3 protein: CASSVGAGGPQETQYF

J gene: TRBJ1-1
V gene: TRBV18
D gene: NA
clone size: NA
CDR3 DNA: TGTGCCAGCTCACCATATTTGTCACAAAGTATGAACACTGAAGCTTTCTTT
CDR3 protein: CASSPYLSQSMNTEAFF

J gene: TRBJ1-5
V gene: TRBV28
D gene: NA
clone size: NA
CDR3 DNA: TGTGCCAGCAGCGGGTCCGGGGGCTGGCAGCCCCAGCATTTT
CDR3 protein: CASSGSGGWQPQHF

J gene: TRBJ1-4
V gene: TRBV25-1
D gene: NA
clone size: NA
CDR3 DNA: TGTGCCAGCTCGGGGTCAACTAATGAAAAACTGTTTTTT
CDR3 protein: CASSGSTNEKLFF

J gene: TRBJ2-2
V gene: TRBV30
D gene: TRBD2
clone size: NA
CDR3 DNA: TGTGCCTGGAGTCAGCGGCGGGGGGGCCCCACCGGGGAGCTGTTTTTT
CDR3 protein: CAWSQRRGGPTGELFF

J gene: TRBJ1-5
V gene: TRBV29-1
D gene: TRBD1
clone size: NA
CDR3 DNA: TGCAGCGCACAGGACAGGGGCCAGCCCCAGCATTTT
CDR3 protein: CSAQDRGQPQHF